A single TCR beta chain is shown here with its context. The CDR3 has 14 residues. Trimming cost V 1 base and J 6 bases, with 10 bases left between them. Germline assignment: CDR1 SGHTA and CDR2 FQGNSA. Assay: immunoSEQ multiplex PCR; the TCRdb copy retains only in-frame clones and omits some. The table includes about 160,000 clones, approximately 84% detected once. This entry belongs to a study of cytotoxic CD8 clonotypes in ibrutinib-treated CLL. The TCR comes from a human donor with chronic lymphocytic leukemia. The sample in question was PBMCs, obtained after 24 months of ibrutinib treatment. This chain links TRBV7-2 with TRBJ2-1; D gene uncertain. This CDR3 reads CASSLGYLGNEQFF. CDR3 in DNA: TGTGCCAGCAGCTTAGGTTACCTGGGCAATGAGCAGTTCTTC. Variable domain in full (rest from reference TRBV7-2 and TRBJ2-1): GAGVSQSPSNKVTEKGKDVELRCDPISGHTALYWYRQSLGQGLEFLIYFQGNSAPDKSGLPSDRFSAERTGGSVSTLTIQRTQQEDSAVYLCASSLGYLGNEQFFGPGTRLTVL.